The 4 T cell receptor beta chains given below trace back to one sample, sequenced in a study of glioma-infiltrating T cells after dendritic cell vaccination. TCRdb keeps only in-frame clones here, not all; method: immunoSEQ multiplex PCR. This sample has 50,000 to 80,000 clones, with approximately 78% found just once. The specimen comprised blood, sampled before dendritic cell vaccination. The receptors shown here come from a human donor with glioblastoma.

The chain carries TRBV7-2 and TRBJ2-3, with D maybe TRBD1 (6 bases). CDR3 length: 14 amino acids. V shed 5 bases and J shed 4 bases, with 13 bases lying between them. CDR1 SGHTA and CDR2 FQGNSA come from the germline V gene. The CDR3: CASSPDRVSDTQYF. In nucleotides, the CDR3 is TGTGCCAGCAGCCCGGACAGAGTCTCAGATACGCAGTATTTT. The full variable domain, completed using reference TRBV7-2 and TRBJ2-3, is GAGVSQSPSNKVTEKGKDVELRCDPISGHTALYWYRQSLGQGLEFLIYFQGNSAPDKSGLPSDRFSAERTGGSVSTLTIQRTQQEDSAVYLCASSPDRVSDTQYFGPGTRLTVL.

This rearrangement joins TRBV10-3 to TRBJ1-3; D uncertain. The CDR3 consists of 15 residues. Germline V lookup: CDR1 ENHRY, CDR2 SYGVKD. Trimming pared 2 bases from V and 0 bases from J, leaving 8 bases between. The CDR3 DNA sequence: TGTGCCATCAGTGAGCCCACGAGCTCTGGAAACACCATATATTTT. Protein product: CAISEPTSSGNTIYF.

The CDR3 reads CASRGQGGSTGELFF. DNA for the CDR3: TGTGCCAGCAGGGGACAGGGAGGATCCACCGGGGAGCTGTTTTTT. V usage is TRBV28 and J usage is TRBJ2-2, with 9 nucleotides matching TRBD1. The trim removed 6 bases at V and 4 bases at J, leaving 6 bases unmatched. CDR1 and CDR2 (germline): MDHEN, SYDVKM. This CDR3 is 15 amino acids long. Looking up the rest from reference TRBV28 and TRBJ2-2 gives the full variable domain: DVKVTQSSRYLVKRTGEKVFLECVQDMDHENMFWYRQDPGLGLRLIYFSYDVKMKEKGDIPEGYSVSREKKERFSLILESASTNQTSMYLCASRGQGGSTGELFFGEGSRLTVL.

The chain employs TRBV7-9 and TRBJ2-1; TRBD2 matches at 11 bases. The germline gives CDR1 SEHNR, CDR2 FQNEAQ (reference sequence). The length of the CDR3 is 19 residues. V was clipped by 2 bases and J by 0 bases; unmatched bases: 9. The CDR3 region has the DNA TGTGCCAGCAGCTTAAATGGGCTAGCGGGGGGCCGCTCCTACAATGAGCAGTTCTTC. This translates into CASSLNGLAGGRSYNEQFF.